Following are 15 T cell receptor beta chains from one sample sequenced in a study of Graves' ophthalmopathy and Graves' hyperthyroidism. RNA transcripts were the source from which TCR beta CDR3 regions were amplified. The first-round RT-PCR employed HTBI primers together with the Qiagen OneStep RT-PCR kit. A multiplex PCR was then performed as the second round. TCRdb re-called the multiplex PCR reads through MiXCR, storing one row per CDR3 protein. This sample yields about 220,000 distinct CDR3 sequences, of which roughly 21% are seen a single time; roughly 42% belongs to the top ten. Sample: peripheral blood. These receptors were taken from a woman aged 45-59 years with Graves' ophthalmopathy.

This clonotype was picked up many times. The chain couples TRBV25-1 to TRBJ2-3, with 12 bases identical to TRBD2. Trimming removed 3 bases from V and 0 bases from J; junction bases left unmatched: 7. In germline, CDR1 is MGHDK, CDR2 SYGVNS. The CDR3 runs 18 residues. CDR3 sequence reads: CASSDTSGRRDSTDTQYF. The CDR3 coding sequence is TGTGCCAGCAGTGATACTAGCGGGAGGAGGGATAGCACAGATACGCAGTATTTT.

This clonotype was counted at least ten times. V is TRBV6-1 and J is TRBJ2-7; TRBD1 or TRBD2 may be the D gene (5 bases each). V dropped 5 bases and J dropped 2 bases, with 7 bases sitting between them. Germline V lookup: CDR1 MNHNS, CDR2 SASEGT. The CDR3 totals 12 residues. The CDR3 bases are TGTGCCAGCAGTCGAGGGGCCTACGAGCAGTACTTC. As protein: CASSRGAYEQYF.

This clonotype was counted at least ten times. The rearrangement joins TRBV2 to TRBJ1-6, with TRBD1 matching 7 bases. Germline trimming cut 7 bases from V and 0 bases from J; bases unmatched to any gene: 3. There are 15 residues in the CDR3. CDR1 and CDR2 from the germline V gene are SNHLY and FYNNEI. CDR3 sequence reads: CASKGQSSYNSPLHF. The CDR3 bases are TGTGCCAGCAAGGGACAGAGCTCCTATAATTCACCCCTCCACTTT.

This clonotype was found many times. V gene TRBV20-1 combines with J gene TRBJ1-1, with D perhaps matching TRBD1 (5 bases). Germline V CDR1 and CDR2: DFQATT, SNEGSKA (reference sequence). V was cut by 5 bases and J by 0 bases, with 16 bases left in between. The CDR3 is 15 amino acids. In DNA form, the CDR3 reads TGCAGTGCTCCAGTTGGGGGGATGATGAACACTGAAGCTTTCTTT. Its protein product is CSAPVGGMMNTEAFF.

This clonotype was counted many times. This rearrangement joins TRBV6-5 to TRBJ1-5; 10 positions agree with TRBD1. Germline V CDR1 and CDR2: MNHEY, SVGAGI. The CDR3 sequence is 15 residues long. With 6 bases clipped from V and 5 bases from J, the junction kept 7 bases outside the gene matches. The CDR3 protein is CASSAGTGAYQPQHF. CDR3 bases: TGTGCCAGCAGCGCCGGGACAGGGGCATATCAGCCCCAGCATTTT.

The chain recombines TRBV6-1 with TRBJ2-7; a weak D match, TRBD2 (6 bases). The CDR3 consists of 13 residues. From germline, CDR1 is MNHNS and CDR2 SASEGT. Trimming took 8 bases from V and 3 from J, leaving 14 bases between them. The CDR3 DNA reads TGTGCCAGCGGGAGTGGAGGGCTCTACGAGCAGTACTTC. Amino acids: CASGSGGLYEQYF.

This clonotype was counted only a few times. The J gene is TRBJ2-4, the V gene TRBV30; possible D gene TRBD1, 6 bases. Germline V lookup: CDR1 GTSNPN, CDR2 SVGIG (reference sequence). With 0 bases removed from V and 5 bases from J, the gap between germline ends came to 11 bases. There are 14 residues in the CDR3. The CDR3 spells CAWSVGGPQNIQYF. The CDR3 DNA follows: TGTGCCTGGAGTGTTGGGGGCCCGCAAAACATTCAGTACTTC.

This clonotype has ten or more counts. The V call is TRBV20-1, the J call TRBJ2-7; D is uncertain. V dropped 7 bases and J dropped 6 bases, with 19 bases sitting between them. The CDR3 spans 13 residues. The germline V gene has CDR1 DFQATT and CDR2 SNEGSKA (reference sequence). CDR3 in amino acids: CSVPRPGMGEQYF. As DNA, the CDR3 is TGCAGTGTTCCTCGCCCAGGAATGGGCGAGCAGTACTTC.

This clonotype was detected once. Since a much larger clone is just one base distant, this may be a read error. The rearrangement joins TRBV10-2 to TRBJ2-5; D is uncertain. Germline loops: CDR1 WSHSY, CDR2 SAAADI. The CDR3 covers 11 residues. The CDR3 sequence: CVSQRQETQYF. CDR3 DNA: TGCGTCAGTCAGAGGCAGGAGACCCAGTACTTC.

This clonotype has a count of ten or more. V is TRBV12-3 or TRBV12-4 and J is TRBJ1-5, with unresolved D. CDR3 length: 16 amino acids. V lost 6 bases and J lost 0, with 15 bases in between. CDR3 in DNA: TGTGCCAGCAGCCCAAGACGGTCCTATAGCAATCAGCCCCAGCATTTT. Protein product: CASSPRRSYSNQPQHF.

This clonotype came up many times. The CDR3 region is CSVRVRLYEQYF. As DNA, the CDR3 is TGCAGCGTTCGGGTCAGACTCTACGAGCAGTACTTC. The rearrangement links TRBV29-1 to TRBJ2-7, with D unresolved. From germline, CDR1 is SQVTM and CDR2 ANQGSEA. V lost 5 bases and J 3 bases, leaving 11 bases between the germline ends. The CDR3 length is 12 residues.

This clonotype was found many times. The chain links TRBV7-8 to TRBJ2-7; no clear D gene. Germline V lookup: CDR1 SGHVS, CDR2 FQNEAQ. The CDR3 runs 15 residues. Trimming left V 6 bases short and J 3 bases short, with 18 bases between. CDR3 nucleotides: TGTGCCAGCAGTACTCCGGAGCGAAACGGCTACGAGCAGTACTTC. Amino acid sequence: CASSTPERNGYEQYF.

This clonotype appeared a few times. The chain uses TRBV5-1 and TRBJ2-6; the D is unclear. Per germline, CDR1 SGHRS and CDR2 YFSETQ. The V and J ends lost 0 bases and 0 bases respectively, with 10 bases between them. The CDR3 covers 17 residues. The CDR3 bases are TGCGCCAGCAGCTTGGAGTGGGTAGGCTCTGGGGCCAACGTCCTGACTTTC. It is translated as CASSLEWVGSGANVLTF.

This clonotype was seen once. This chain joins TRBV28 and TRBJ1-1; TRBD1 aligns across 8 bases. Germline-derived CDR1 and CDR2 are MDHEN and SYDVKM. The junction had 11 bases not matched to a gene; V was cut back by 6 bases and J by 5 bases. This CDR3 spans 15 amino acids. The chain's CDR3 is CASSLMTGEGTEAFF. For the CDR3, the DNA is TGTGCCAGCAGCCTAATGACAGGGGAGGGGACTGAAGCTTTCTTT.

This clonotype was detected ten times or more. The chain recombines TRBV30 with TRBJ1-1, with D perhaps TRBD1 (5 bases). The germline gives CDR1 GTSNPN, CDR2 SVGIG (reference sequence). There are 14 residues in the CDR3. V was clipped by 4 bases and J by 2 bases, with 14 bases between them. DNA of the CDR3: TGTGCCTGGACGACGACAGCAGCTAACACTGAAGCTTTCTTT. Translating it yields CAWTTTAANTEAFF. The full variable domain, completed using reference TRBV30 and TRBJ1-1, is SQTIHQWPATLVQPVGSPLSLECTVEGTSNPNLYWYRQAAGRGLQLLFYSVGIGQISSEVPQNLSASRPQDRQFILSSKKLLLSDSGFYLCAWTTTAANTEAFFGQGTRLTVV.